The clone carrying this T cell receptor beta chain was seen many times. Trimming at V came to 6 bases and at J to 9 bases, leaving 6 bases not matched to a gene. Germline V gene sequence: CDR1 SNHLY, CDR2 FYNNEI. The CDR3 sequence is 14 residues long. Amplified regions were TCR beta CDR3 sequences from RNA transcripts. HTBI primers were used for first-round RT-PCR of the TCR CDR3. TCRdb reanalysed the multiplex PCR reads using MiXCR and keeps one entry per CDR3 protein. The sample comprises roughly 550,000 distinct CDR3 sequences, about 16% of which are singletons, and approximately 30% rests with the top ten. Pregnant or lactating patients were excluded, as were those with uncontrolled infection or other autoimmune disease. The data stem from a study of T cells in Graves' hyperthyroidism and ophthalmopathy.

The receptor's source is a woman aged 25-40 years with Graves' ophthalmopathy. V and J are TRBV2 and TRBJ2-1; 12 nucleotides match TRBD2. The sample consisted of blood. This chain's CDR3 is CASSGLAGWGEQFF. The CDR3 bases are TGTGCCAGCAGCGGACTAGCGGGATGGGGTGAGCAGTTCTTC.